This T cell receptor beta chain was found in a study of beta chain features in type 1 diabetes. V was trimmed by 3 bases and J by 3 bases, leaving 18 bases between them. Germline V gene data show CDR1 as GTSNPN and CDR2 as SVGIG (reference sequence). CDR3 length: 16 residues. The authors reverse transcribed all of the isolated RNA, so sequencing captured expressed TCRB transcripts. The repertoire was sequenced with immunoSEQ multiplex PCR; TCRdb's copy has only in-frame clones and lacks some. The profile shows about 320,000 clones, approximately 14% of them singletons. Regarding this clone: What it binds is unknown.

Study-wide results and limits: Comparison showed that naive, central memory and Treg TCRB repertoires appeared more similar among patients than among healthy donors. The cDNA sequencing approach could over-represent high-TCR-expressing cells.

The sample comprised central memory CD4+ T cells from blood. The genes are TRBV30 and TRBJ1-3; weak D call: TRBD1 (5 bases). The TCR was taken from a man younger than 40 in good health. CDR3 residues: CAWSSLGGVRGNTIYF. CDR3 DNA sequence: TGTGCCTGGAGCAGCCTCGGGGGGGTACGTGGAAACACCATATATTTT.